Shown below are 22 T cell receptor beta chains from a single sample sequenced in a study of T cell changes during pregnancy in multiple sclerosis. Here immunoSEQ multiplex PCR was the method, and the copy in TCRdb shows in-frame clones only, minus some. The sample includes 34,000 or so clones, 75% to 95% of them seen just once. Source: CD8+ T cells from peripheral blood mononuclear cells, taken in the first trimester of pregnancy. These receptors were taken from a female donor with multiple sclerosis, enrolled in a pregnancy study.

This chain uses TRBV5-1 with TRBJ2-5; 7 bases align to TRBD2. V was clipped by 6 bases and J by 7 bases; unmatched bases: 12. The CDR3 is made up of 14 amino acids. Germline V gene data show CDR1 as SGHRS and CDR2 as YFSETQ. CDR3 coding DNA: TGCGCCAGCACCCCGGACGCCCCGGGGGGGACCCAGTACTTC. Its translation is CASTPDAPGGTQYF.

This rearrangement joins TRBV4-2 to TRBJ2-2; TRBD2 matches at 14 bases. Germline V CDR1 and CDR2: LGHNA, YNFKEQ. The V and J ends lost 6 bases and 2 bases, in that order; junction bases with no gene match: 8. The CDR3 spans 18 residues. The CDR3 nucleotides read TGTGCCAGCAGGGAGACTAGCGGGAGGGGAGGTAACACCGGGGAGCTGTTTTTT. Translating gives CASRETSGRGGNTGELFF.

The chain links TRBV28 to TRBJ1-5, with 7 bases identical to TRBD1. In germline, CDR1 is MDHEN, CDR2 SYDVKM. V dropped 6 bases and J dropped 2; count of bases not matched to a gene: 7. The CDR3 consists of 15 residues. The CDR3 DNA reads TGTGCCAGCAGCCTAGAGGGGGCGGGCAATCAGCCCCAGCATTTT. Its protein product is CASSLEGAGNQPQHF.

CDR3 DNA sequence: TGTGCCAGCAGCGTAGAAGGGGGATCTAGCACAGATACGCAGTATTTT. It is translated as CASSVEGGSSTDTQYF. This sequence joins TRBV9 and TRBJ2-3; a weak D match, TRBD1 (6 bases). V was cut by 0 bases and J by 0 bases, with 11 bases left in between. This CDR3 has 16 amino acids. Germline CDR1 and CDR2: SGDLS and YYNGEE.

V and J are TRBV27 and TRBJ2-7; the match to TRBD2 covers 7 bases. CDR1 MNHEY and CDR2 SMNVEV come from the germline V gene (reference sequence). This CDR3 is built from 16 residues. V dropped 0 bases and J dropped 3; count of bases not matched to a gene: 8. As DNA, the CDR3 is TGTGCCAGCAGTTTATCTGGGGCGGGAGCAGTCTACGAGCAGTACTTC. It is translated as CASSLSGAGAVYEQYF.

DNA of the CDR3: TGCGCCAGCAGCCTTTGGACAGGTCCGACCTACGAGCAGTACTTC. Translated: CASSLWTGPTYEQYF. The rearrangement uses TRBV4-3 and TRBJ2-7; TRBD1 matches at 7 bases. Germline V gives CDR1 LGHNA, CDR2 YSLEER. The CDR3 loop spans 15 amino acids. V dropped 4 bases and J dropped 2; count of bases not matched to a gene: 8.

The CDR3 protein is CASSPTMNTEAFF. The CDR3, as DNA: TGTGCCAGCAGCCCGACAATGAACACTGAAGCTTTCTTT. This chain uses TRBV7-2 with TRBJ1-1; D remains unclear. V lost 5 bases to trimming and J lost 0 bases, with 7 bases between them. The CDR3 runs 13 residues. Per germline, CDR1 SGHTA and CDR2 FQGNSA.

The sample holds a few counts of this clone. The chain employs TRBV4-3 and TRBJ2-3, with TRBD2 matching 7 bases. CDR1 and CDR2 (germline): LGHNA, YSLEER. CDR3 length equals 19 residues. V lost 0 bases to trimming and J lost 3 bases; unmatched junction nucleotides: 15. Here the CDR3 DNA reads TGCGCCAGCAGCCAAGACCCCCATTCGGGCGGGAGATTGACAGATACGCAGTATTTT. Protein: CASSQDPHSGGRLTDTQYF.

The J gene is TRBJ2-1, the V gene TRBV6-1; D gene ambiguous. V lost 5 bases, J lost 2 bases, and 4 bases lay in between. Per germline, CDR1 MNHNS and CDR2 SASEGT. The CDR3 covers 12 residues. The CDR3 region is CASSLPYNEQFF. CDR3 sequence (DNA): TGTGCCAGCAGTCTCCCCTACAATGAGCAGTTCTTC.

This chain joins TRBV27 and TRBJ1-4; possible D gene TRBD1, 6 bases. Germline values: CDR1 MNHEY, CDR2 SMNVEV (reference sequence). This CDR3 comprises 16 residues. V lost 5 bases, J lost 3 bases, and 16 bases lay in between. The CDR3 DNA follows: TGTGCCAGCAGTCCTATCGACAGGACCTCTAATGAAAAACTGTTTTTT. Its translation is CASSPIDRTSNEKLFF. The whole variable domain, remainder taken from reference TRBV27 and TRBJ1-4, is EAQVTQNPRYLITVTGKKLTVTCSQNMNHEYMSWYRQDPGLGLRQIYYSMNVEVTDKGDVPEGYKVSRKEKRNFPLILESPSPNQTSLYFCASSPIDRTSNEKLFFGSGTQLSVL.

Worth noting for this clone: The DNA is omitted, as the CDR3 cannot be located on it reliably, and the CDR3 follows TCRdb's listing. This rearrangement joins TRBV29-1 to TRBJ2-2; TRBD1, the table's D call, lacks a check against the DNA. From germline, CDR1 is SQVTM and CDR2 ANQGSEA. The CDR3 region is 16 residues in length, termini included. The CDR3: CSVGVGSGAVAGELLF.

The genes are TRBV28 and TRBJ2-1; 11 positions match TRBD2. CDR3 length: 15 residues. With V trimmed by 3 bases and J by 6 bases, 4 bases remained unmatched. Germline-derived CDR1 and CDR2 are MDHEN and SYDVKM. The CDR3 DNA sequence: TGTGCCAGCAGTTTTCTAGCGGGAGGCGGCAATGAGCAGTTCTTC. Amino acid sequence: CASSFLAGGGNEQFF.

The chain employs TRBV7-9 and TRBJ2-1, with 10 bases that match TRBD2. CDR1 SEHNR and CDR2 FQNEAQ come from the germline V gene (reference sequence). J lost 6 bases, V lost 5 bases, and 7 bases had no gene match. There are 15 residues in the CDR3. The CDR3 sequence is CASSLPLAGVNEQFF. The CDR3, as DNA: TGTGCCAGCAGCCTCCCCCTAGCGGGAGTCAATGAGCAGTTCTTC.

This clone was counted only a few times. The rearrangement joins TRBV27 to TRBJ1-2; 9 bases map to TRBD1. The CDR3 consists of 15 residues. V shed 1 base, J shed 7 bases, and the junction held 7 bases outside the gene matches. The germline gives CDR1 MNHEY, CDR2 SMNVEV (reference sequence). The chain's CDR3 is CASSLWRTGVSGYTF. The CDR3 DNA is TGTGCCAGCAGTTTATGGAGGACAGGGGTATCTGGCTACACCTTC.

This sequence joins TRBV28 and TRBJ1-2; D is ambiguous. The V end was cut by 3 bases, the J end by 5 bases, with 16 bases between. The CDR3 sequence is 15 residues long. From germline, CDR1 is MDHEN and CDR2 SYDVKM. The DNA for the CDR3 is TGTGCCAGCAGTTTGAGCTTTGCCATCGCGTATGGCTACACCTTC. Translated: CASSLSFAIAYGYTF.

The chain combines TRBV28 with TRBJ2-1, with 14 bases aligning to TRBD2. The CDR3 is made up of 16 amino acids. The ends lost 5 bases at V and 5 bases at J; junction bases unmatched: 5. CDR1 MDHEN and CDR2 SYDVKM come from the germline V gene. CDR3 coding DNA: TGTGCCAGCAGTCACGGGACTAGCGGGAGAGACAATGAGCAGTTCTTC. As protein: CASSHGTSGRDNEQFF.

The V gene is TRBV11-2, the J gene TRBJ1-2, with D perhaps TRBD1 (5 bases). The CDR3 length is 15 residues. Germline CDR1 is SGHAT and CDR2 is FQNNGV. Trimming stripped 4 bases from V and 4 bases from J, with 16 bases between. DNA of the CDR3: TGTGCCAGCAGCTCCATGGGAGGGGAAGGCTATGGCTACACCTTC. This codes for CASSSMGGEGYGYTF.

J is TRBJ2-1 and V is TRBV13, with a weak D call TRBD2 (6 bases). The germline gives CDR1 PRHDT, CDR2 FYEKMQ (reference sequence). CDR3 length equals 13 residues. V lost 0 bases, J lost 8 bases, and 8 bases lay in between. The chain's CDR3 is CASSLGGGDEQFF. In DNA form, the CDR3 reads TGTGCCAGCAGCTTAGGCGGCGGGGATGAGCAGTTCTTC.

The genes are TRBV5-4 and TRBJ2-7, with 10 bases lining up with TRBD2. Per germline, CDR1 SGHNT and CDR2 YYREEE (reference sequence). The V segment lost 2 bases and the J segment 7 bases; nucleotides outside the gene matches: 6. This CDR3 spans 14 amino acids. The CDR3 nucleotides are TGTGCCAGCAGCTTCCCTGAACTAGCGGGGGAGCAGTACTTC. The encoded protein is CASSFPELAGEQYF.

The gene calls are TRBV10-3 and TRBJ1-1; 10 bases match TRBD1. The CDR3 consists of 12 residues. CDR1 is ENHRY, CDR2 SYGVKD, per germline. V lost 11 bases, J lost 3 bases, and 3 bases stayed unmatched. CDR3: CAVDRGDTEAFF. The CDR3 bases are TGTGCCGTGGACAGGGGGGACACTGAAGCTTTCTTT.

The rearrangement uses TRBV5-6 and TRBJ1-1; 9 bases are shared with TRBD1. CDR1 is SGHDT and CDR2 is YYEEEE in the germline V gene. CDR3 length: 15 amino acids. Trimming at V came to 4 bases and at J to 0 bases, leaving 4 bases not matched to a gene. CDR3 residues: CASSPDRGLNTEAFF. The CDR3 DNA sequence: TGTGCCAGCAGCCCGGACAGGGGCCTGAACACTGAAGCTTTCTTT.

The CDR3 sequence is CASSWDTANYGYTF. The CDR3 DNA reads as TGCGCCAGCAGCTGGGACACCGCTAACTATGGCTACACCTTC. V usage is TRBV5-1 and J usage is TRBJ1-2, with D possibly being TRBD1 (6 bases). CDR3 length: 14 residues. Looked up from germline, CDR1 is SGHRS and CDR2 is YFSETQ. The V end was cut by 3 bases, the J end by 0 bases, with 9 bases between.